These 19 T cell receptor beta chains were all obtained from the same sample, sequenced in a study of shared clonotypes between healthy human individuals. TCRdb's table, derived via immunoSEQ multiplex PCR, lists solely in-frame clones and lacks some. The sample holds 2 million to 2.5 million clones, over 90% seen once. The sequencing sample was made of naive CD4+ T cells from PBMCs. The subset was: CD45RA+ positively selected. The receptors were sampled from a man in his late teens or twenties in good health. Some clones in this sample may be carry-over from other donors' samples.

The chain is built from TRBV5-4 and TRBJ2-1, with 8 bases lining up with TRBD2. This CDR3 contains 18 residues. Trimming at V came to 3 bases and at J to 4 bases, leaving 15 bases not matched to a gene. Germline CDR1 is SGHNT and CDR2 is YYREEE (reference sequence). CDR3 DNA: TGTGCCAGCAGCTCAGGCGGGAGGACACCACTGGTTTACAATGAGCAGTTCTTC. Its protein is CASSSGGRTPLVYNEQFF.

The chain combines TRBV7-2 with TRBJ2-1; 7 nucleotides line up with TRBD2. With V trimmed by 8 bases and J by 0 bases, 7 bases remained unmatched. CDR1 is SGHTA, CDR2 FQGNSA, per germline. The CDR3 loop spans 15 amino acids. CDR3 in DNA: TGTGCCAGCGGGGTAGCGGGTTCCTCCTACAATGAGCAGTTCTTC. As protein: CASGVAGSSYNEQFF.

The CDR3 DNA reads TGCAGCGTCTCAGGGGGACTTAATGAAAAACTGTTTTTT. Its translation is CSVSGGLNEKLFF. V usage is TRBV29-1 and J usage is TRBJ1-4; 7 bases match TRBD1. This CDR3 is 13 amino acids long. Germline V gives CDR1 SQVTM, CDR2 ANQGSEA. Germline trimming cut 6 bases from V and 4 bases from J; bases unmatched to any gene: 5.

This chain links TRBV6-1 with TRBJ2-1; tentative D call: TRBD2 (6 bases). Per germline, CDR1 MNHNS and CDR2 SASEGT. This CDR3 region has 15 residues. V was pared by 3 bases and J by 4 bases, with 13 bases between. CDR3 sequence reads: CASSEEGVWYNEQFF. DNA for the CDR3: TGTGCCAGCAGTGAGGAGGGAGTGTGGTACAATGAGCAGTTCTTC.

In nucleotides, the CDR3 is TGTGCCAGCAGCCTGGGACTAGCGGGTCTCTACGAGCAGTACTTC. This gives the protein CASSLGLAGLYEQYF. The chain carries TRBV14 and TRBJ2-7, with 12 positions matching TRBD2. Trimming at V came to 4 bases and at J to 3 bases, leaving 4 bases not matched to a gene. Germline CDR1 and CDR2: SGHDN and FVKESK. This CDR3 region has 15 residues.

For this clone: Other DNA variants within this sample encode the same CDR3. The chain recombines TRBV6-5 with TRBJ2-1; TRBD1 might be the D (5 bases). Germline values: CDR1 MNHEY, CDR2 SVGAGI. The CDR3 has 15 residues. V shed 2 bases and J shed 1 base, with 9 bases lying between them. The CDR3 region is CASSYGADSYNEQFF. The CDR3 DNA sequence: TGTGCCAGCAGTTACGGGGCGGATTCCTACAATGAGCAGTTCTTC.

The chain uses TRBV28 and TRBJ1-4; TRBD1 is a possible D gene (5 bases). V shed 6 bases and J shed 8 bases, with 13 bases lying between them. CDR3 size: 13 residues. The germline V gene has CDR1 MDHEN and CDR2 SYDVKM. The CDR3 reads CASSRGGSEKLFF. CDR3 sequence (DNA): TGTGCCAGCAGCCGGGGGGGAAGCGAAAAACTGTTTTTT.

The V call is TRBV7-9, the J call TRBJ2-7; 7 nucleotides agree with TRBD2. After removal of 1 base from V and 3 bases from J, the junction contained 3 bases not matched to a gene. The CDR3 loop spans 14 amino acids. CDR1 and CDR2 (germline): SEHNR, FQNEAQ (reference sequence). The CDR3 loop reads CASSLGGSLYEQYF. In DNA form, the CDR3 reads TGTGCCAGCAGCTTAGGCGGGAGTCTCTACGAGCAGTACTTC. The full variable domain, in which reference TRBV7-9 and TRBJ2-7 provide the parts outside the CDR3, is DTGVSQNPRHKITKRGQNVTFRCDPISEHNRLYWYRQTLGQGPEFLTYFQNEAQLEKSRLLSDRFSAERPKGSFSTLEIQRTEQGDSAMYLCASSLGGSLYEQYFGPGTRLTVT.

This clone was observed a single time. The CDR3 sequence is CASSTTQGAGTEAFF. CDR3 bases: TGCGCCAGCAGCACCACTCAGGGGGCTGGCACTGAAGCTTTCTTT. The V and J genes are TRBV5-1 and TRBJ1-1, with TRBD1 matching over 8 bases. V lost 4 bases and J lost 4; bases outside the gene matches: 9. Germline CDR1 reads SGHRS; CDR2 reads YFSETQ. There are 15 residues in the CDR3.

V and J are TRBV6-1 and TRBJ2-3; 8 bases agree with TRBD1. This CDR3 has 14 residues. The germline gives CDR1 MNHNS, CDR2 SASEGT. V lost 5 bases, J lost 7 bases, and 8 bases stayed unmatched. The CDR3 DNA reads as TGTGCCAGCAGTCGCCAGGGGGCCGGCCATACGCAGTATTTT. Amino acid sequence: CASSRQGAGHTQYF.

J is TRBJ1-1 and V is TRBV28; 10 nucleotides line up with TRBD1. Germline assignment: CDR1 MDHEN and CDR2 SYDVKM. The CDR3 consists of 13 residues. Trimming at V came to 6 bases and at J to 11 bases, leaving 9 bases not matched to a gene. CDR3 sequence reads: CASSRGQGWRAFF. The DNA for the CDR3 is TGTGCCAGCAGCCGGGGACAGGGGTGGCGGGCTTTCTTT.

The chain couples TRBV11-3 to TRBJ2-1; the D gene is possibly TRBD2 (6 bases). V dropped 5 bases and J dropped 8 bases, with 25 bases sitting between them. The CDR3 consists of 17 residues. Germline V gene data show CDR1 as SGHNT and CDR2 as YENEEA. CDR3 in DNA: TGTGCCAGCAGCCCCGCCCCGCGGGACTCCCTCCCGGATGAGCAGTTCTTC. This sequence encodes CASSPAPRDSLPDEQFF.

This clone was observed once. V and J are TRBV5-4 and TRBJ2-1; D not resolved. The CDR3 has 15 amino acids. V lost 3 bases and J lost 7, with 17 bases in between. Germline values: CDR1 SGHNT, CDR2 YYREEE (reference sequence). The CDR3 nucleotides are TGTGCCAGCAGCTCGGTTAAAGTACGGTCGAATGAGCAGTTCTTC. It codes for CASSSVKVRSNEQFF.

The chain joins TRBV11-2 to TRBJ1-2, with 10 bases fitting TRBD1. Per germline, CDR1 SGHAT and CDR2 FQNNGV. V lost 1 base, J lost 4 bases, and 3 bases stayed unmatched. The CDR3 loop spans 15 amino acids. CDR3 in DNA: TGTGCCAGCAGCTTAGGGACAGGGGGAGGCTATGGCTACACCTTC. Translating it yields CASSLGTGGGYGYTF.

The chain employs TRBV2 and TRBJ1-1; weak D call: TRBD1 (5 bases). V was trimmed by 6 bases and J by 4 bases, leaving 18 bases between them. The germline V gene encodes CDR1 SNHLY and CDR2 FYNNEI. The CDR3 totals 15 residues. The CDR3 reads CASRGESGPGTEAFF. CDR3 nucleotide sequence: TGTGCCAGCAGGGGGGAATCGGGGCCCGGCACTGAAGCTTTCTTT.

V is TRBV28 and J is TRBJ1-1; 11 bases are a match to TRBD1. Trimming took 5 bases from V and 10 from J; bases not matched to a gene: 9. This CDR3 spans 14 amino acids. Germline V gene data show CDR1 as MDHEN and CDR2 as SYDVKM. The CDR3 protein is CASSPPGTGGRAFF. DNA of the CDR3: TGTGCCAGCAGTCCCCCCGGGACAGGGGGTAGAGCTTTCTTT.

About this clone: This CDR3 is also generated by other DNA sequences in the sample. The chain uses TRBV9 and TRBJ1-4; possibly TRBD1 for D (6 bases). Germline CDR1 reads SGDLS; CDR2 reads YYNGEE. V was pared by 0 bases and J by 7 bases, with 13 bases between. The CDR3 spans 15 residues. This chain's CDR3 is CASSVETGRGEKLFF. CDR3 DNA sequence: TGTGCCAGCAGCGTAGAGACAGGTCGTGGTGAAAAACTGTTTTTT.

The genes are TRBV5-1 and TRBJ1-2, with 8 bases aligning to TRBD1. There are 18 residues in the CDR3. The V gene end was trimmed by 0 bases and the J gene end by 4 bases; junction bases not matched to a gene: 14. Germline CDR1 and CDR2: SGHRS and YFSETQ. The CDR3 spells CASSLAMAGGQLGYGYTF. The CDR3 DNA is TGCGCCAGCAGCTTGGCCATGGCAGGGGGCCAACTAGGCTATGGCTACACCTTC.

Worth noting for this clone: Other DNA sequences in this specimen translate into the identical CDR3. The rearrangement uses TRBV27 and TRBJ2-3; 12 bases are shared with TRBD2. The V gene end was trimmed by 3 bases and the J gene end by 6 bases; junction bases not matched to a gene: 4. The length of the CDR3 is 15 residues. CDR1 is MNHEY and CDR2 is SMNVEV in the germline V gene (reference sequence). CDR3 bases: TGTGCCAGCAGTTTGCTAGCGGGAGGGCCCGATACGCAGTATTTT. It yields the protein CASSLLAGGPDTQYF.